This TCR beta chain appears in the sequencing data of a study of T cell responses to AZD1222 COVID-19 vaccine. The CDR3 loop spans 14 amino acids. Germline V gene lookup returns CDR1 MNHEY and CDR2 SVGAGI. V shed 10 bases, J shed 3 bases, and the junction held 5 bases outside the gene matches. General study points: Clonal diversity was possibly underestimated, and the donors were mostly white British, with more females. In all cases, repertoires were sampled only after the peak T cell response.

As to this clone: Its antigen is unknown.

The protocol was immunoSEQ multiplex PCR, while the TCRdb copy is restricted to in-frame clones and leaves out a portion. Of about 98,000 clones listed, 84% are singletons. The specimen was peripheral blood, collected on day 0 of AZD1222 vaccination. The source of this sequence is an adult in good health. This rearrangement joins TRBV6-5 to TRBJ2-3, with 12 bases identical to TRBD2. This CDR3 is CATLTSGGTDTQYF. The CDR3 DNA reads as TGTGCCACCCTGACTAGCGGGGGAACAGATACGCAGTATTTT.